This T cell receptor beta chain emerged from a study of human T cells and chemical hapten exposure. Study observations and caveats: TCRs exceeding 1 in 1000 frequency stayed unchanged with DPC sensitization.

Per the germline V gene, CDR1 is LNHDA and CDR2 is SQIVND (reference sequence). CDR3 length: 15 amino acids. Trimming stripped 4 bases from V and 5 bases from J, with 17 bases between. Time point: pre-sensitization, week 0. The treatment is: therapeutic diphenylcyclopropenone sensitization with weekly scalp DPC. The study extracted total RNA from unfractionated whole blood. The donor pool consisted of alopecia patients aged 18 to 70 years, considered suitable for DPC. This clonotype was detected many times. What it binds is unknown. TCRdb recomputed calls from the RACE reads with MiXCR, one row per CDR3 protein. The sample holds tens of thousands of distinct CDR3 sequences, around 10% seen once.

The TCR originated in a man aged 45-65 years with alopecia areata. Some clones in this sample may be carry-over from other donors' samples. The gene calls are TRBV19 and TRBJ2-5; TRBD1 is a possible D gene (6 bases). The source was whole blood, collected in connection with sensitization to the hapten diphenylcyclopropenone (DPC). CDR3 bases: TGTGCCAGTAGTAGCCTCCCCTCAGGGGCTGAGACCCAGTACTTC. As protein: CASSSLPSGAETQYF.